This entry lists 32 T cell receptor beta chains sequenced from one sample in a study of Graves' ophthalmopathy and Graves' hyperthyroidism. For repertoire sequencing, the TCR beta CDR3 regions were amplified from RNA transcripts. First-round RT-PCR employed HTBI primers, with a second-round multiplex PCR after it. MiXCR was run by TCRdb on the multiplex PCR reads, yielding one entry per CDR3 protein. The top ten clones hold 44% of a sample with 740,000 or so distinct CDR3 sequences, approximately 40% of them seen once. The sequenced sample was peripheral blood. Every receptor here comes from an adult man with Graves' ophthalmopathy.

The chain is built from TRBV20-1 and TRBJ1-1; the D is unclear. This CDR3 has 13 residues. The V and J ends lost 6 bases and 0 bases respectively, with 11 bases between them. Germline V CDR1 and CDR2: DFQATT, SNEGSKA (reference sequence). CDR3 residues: CSAKLRVNTEAFF. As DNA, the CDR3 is TGCAGTGCGAAGCTTCGGGTGAACACTGAAGCTTTCTTT.

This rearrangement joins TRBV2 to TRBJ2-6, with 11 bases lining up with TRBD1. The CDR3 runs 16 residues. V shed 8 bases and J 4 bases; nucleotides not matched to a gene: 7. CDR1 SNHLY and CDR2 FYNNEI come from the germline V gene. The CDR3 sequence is CASRDRGATGANVLTF. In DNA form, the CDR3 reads TGTGCCAGCCGGGACAGGGGGGCGACCGGGGCCAACGTCCTGACTTTC. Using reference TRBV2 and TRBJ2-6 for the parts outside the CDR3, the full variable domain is EPEVTQTPSHQVTQMGQEVILRCVPISNHLYFYWYRQILGQKVEFLVSFYNNEISEKSEIFDDQFSVERPDGSNFTLKIRSTKLEDSAMYFCASRDRGATGANVLTFGAGSRLTVL.

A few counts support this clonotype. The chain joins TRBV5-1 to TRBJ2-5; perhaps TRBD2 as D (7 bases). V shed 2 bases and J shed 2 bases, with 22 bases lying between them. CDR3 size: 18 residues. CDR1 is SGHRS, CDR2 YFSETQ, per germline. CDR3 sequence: CASSFVRGGATDQETQYF. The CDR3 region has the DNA TGCGCCAGCAGCTTCGTGAGGGGGGGGGCGACCGATCAAGAGACCCAGTACTTC.

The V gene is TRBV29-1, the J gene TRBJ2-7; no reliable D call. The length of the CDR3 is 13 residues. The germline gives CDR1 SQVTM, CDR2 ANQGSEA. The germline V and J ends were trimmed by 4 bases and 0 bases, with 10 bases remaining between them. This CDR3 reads CSVGAGSSYEQYF. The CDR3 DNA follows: TGCAGCGTTGGGGCAGGCAGCTCCTACGAGCAGTACTTC.

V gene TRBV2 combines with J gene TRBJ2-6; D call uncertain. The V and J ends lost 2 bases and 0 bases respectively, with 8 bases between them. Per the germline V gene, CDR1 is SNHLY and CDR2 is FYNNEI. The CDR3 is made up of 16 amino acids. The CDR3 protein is CASSEWVNSGANVLTF. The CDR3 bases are TGTGCCAGCAGTGAATGGGTCAACTCTGGGGCCAACGTCCTGACTTTC. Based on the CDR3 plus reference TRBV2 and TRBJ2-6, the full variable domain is EPEVTQTPSHQVTQMGQEVILRCVPISNHLYFYWYRQILGQKVEFLVSFYNNEISEKSEIFDDQFSVERPDGSNFTLKIRSTKLEDSAMYFCASSEWVNSGANVLTFGAGSRLTVL.

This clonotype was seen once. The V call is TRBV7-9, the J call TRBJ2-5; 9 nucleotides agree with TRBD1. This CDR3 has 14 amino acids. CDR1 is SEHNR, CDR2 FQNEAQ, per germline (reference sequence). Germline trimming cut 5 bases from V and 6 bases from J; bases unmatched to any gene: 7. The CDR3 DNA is TGTGCCAGCAGCCTCGGGACAGGGTATCAGACCCAGTACTTC. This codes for CASSLGTGYQTQYF.

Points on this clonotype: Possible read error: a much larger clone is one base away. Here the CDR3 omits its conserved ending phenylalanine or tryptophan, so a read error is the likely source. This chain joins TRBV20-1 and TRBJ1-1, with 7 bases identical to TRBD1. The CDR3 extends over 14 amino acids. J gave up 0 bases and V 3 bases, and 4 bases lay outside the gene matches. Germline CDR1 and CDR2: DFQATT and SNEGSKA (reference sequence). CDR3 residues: CSARFGTVNTEAFL. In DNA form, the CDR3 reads TGCAGTGCTAGGTTCGGGACAGTGAACACTGAAGCTTTCCTT.

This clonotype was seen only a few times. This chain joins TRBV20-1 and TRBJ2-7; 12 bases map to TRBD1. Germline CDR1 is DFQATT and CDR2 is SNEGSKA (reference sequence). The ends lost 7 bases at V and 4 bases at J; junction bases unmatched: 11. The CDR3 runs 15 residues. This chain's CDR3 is CSVMKGTGGSYEQYF. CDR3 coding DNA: TGCAGTGTAATGAAAGGGACAGGGGGCTCTTACGAGCAGTACTTC.

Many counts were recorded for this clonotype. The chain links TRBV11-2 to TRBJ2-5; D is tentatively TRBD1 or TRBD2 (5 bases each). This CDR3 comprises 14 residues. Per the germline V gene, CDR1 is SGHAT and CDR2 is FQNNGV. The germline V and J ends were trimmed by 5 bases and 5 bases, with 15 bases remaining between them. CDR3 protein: CASSLGPEWETQYF. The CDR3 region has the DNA TGTGCCAGCAGCCTGGGACCAGAATGGGAGACCCAGTACTTC.

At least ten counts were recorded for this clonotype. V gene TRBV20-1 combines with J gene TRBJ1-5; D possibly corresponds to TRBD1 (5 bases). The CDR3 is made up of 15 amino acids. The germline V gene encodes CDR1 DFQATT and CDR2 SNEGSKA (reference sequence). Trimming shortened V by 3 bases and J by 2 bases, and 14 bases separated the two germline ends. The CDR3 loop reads CSASTLRGGNQPQHF. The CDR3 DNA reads TGCAGTGCTAGCACCTTGAGAGGGGGCAATCAGCCCCAGCATTTT.

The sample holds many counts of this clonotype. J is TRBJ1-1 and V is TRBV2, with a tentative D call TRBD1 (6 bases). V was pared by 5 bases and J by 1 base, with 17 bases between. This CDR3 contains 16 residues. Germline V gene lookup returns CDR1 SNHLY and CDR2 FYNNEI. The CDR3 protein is CASSHPGHTANTEAFF. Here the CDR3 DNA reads TGTGCCAGCAGTCATCCGGGACATACGGCGAACACTGAAGCTTTCTTT.

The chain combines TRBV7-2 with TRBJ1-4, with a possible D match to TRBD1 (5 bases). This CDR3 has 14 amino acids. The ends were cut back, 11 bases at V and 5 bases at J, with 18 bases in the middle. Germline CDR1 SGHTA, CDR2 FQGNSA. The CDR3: CAWSSGSRNEKLFF. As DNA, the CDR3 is TGTGCCTGGAGCTCAGGGTCCAGAAATGAAAAACTGTTTTTT.

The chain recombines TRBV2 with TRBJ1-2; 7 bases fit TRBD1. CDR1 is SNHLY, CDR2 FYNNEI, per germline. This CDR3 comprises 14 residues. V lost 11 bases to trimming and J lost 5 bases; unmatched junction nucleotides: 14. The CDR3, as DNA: TGTGCCTCCCATCAGGGCAGGGGGTCGTATGGCTACACCTTC. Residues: CASHQGRGSYGYTF.

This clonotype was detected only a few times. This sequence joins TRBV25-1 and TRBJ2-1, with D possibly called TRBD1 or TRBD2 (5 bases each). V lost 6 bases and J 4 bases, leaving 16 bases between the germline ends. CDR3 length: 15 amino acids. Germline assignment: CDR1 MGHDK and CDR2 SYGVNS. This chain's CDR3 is CASSEAGTNYNEQFF. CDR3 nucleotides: TGTGCCAGCAGCGAGGCCGGGACCAATTACAATGAGCAGTTCTTC.

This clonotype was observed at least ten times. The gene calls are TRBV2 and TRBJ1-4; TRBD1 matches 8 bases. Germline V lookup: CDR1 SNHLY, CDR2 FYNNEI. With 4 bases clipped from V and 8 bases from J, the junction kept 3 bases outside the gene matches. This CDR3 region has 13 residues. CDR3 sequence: CASSGQGAEKLFF. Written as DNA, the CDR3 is TGTGCCAGCAGTGGGCAGGGGGCAGAAAAACTGTTTTTT.

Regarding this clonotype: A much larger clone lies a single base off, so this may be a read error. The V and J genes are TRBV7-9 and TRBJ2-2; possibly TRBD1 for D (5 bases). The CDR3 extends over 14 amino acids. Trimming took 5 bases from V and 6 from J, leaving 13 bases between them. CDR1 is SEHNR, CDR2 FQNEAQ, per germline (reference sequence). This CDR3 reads CASSLDTLSGELFF. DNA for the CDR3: TGTGCCAGCAGCCTGGACACCTTGTCCGGGGAGCTGTTTTTT.

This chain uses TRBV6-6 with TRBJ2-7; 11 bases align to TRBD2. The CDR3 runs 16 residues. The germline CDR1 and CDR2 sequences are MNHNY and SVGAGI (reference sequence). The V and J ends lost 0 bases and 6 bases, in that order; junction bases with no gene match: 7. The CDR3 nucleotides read TGTGCCAGCAGTTACTCTAGCGGGGGGGGCTCAGGCGAGCAGTACTTC. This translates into CASSYSSGGGSGEQYF.

CDR3 DNA sequence: TGTGCCAGCAGCTTATCCGGGACAACTTTCTTT. This encodes CASSLSGTTFF. The chain couples TRBV7-9 to TRBJ1-1, with D maybe TRBD1 (6 bases). V dropped 2 bases and J dropped 12 bases, with 10 bases sitting between them. This CDR3 spans 11 amino acids. Germline CDR1 SEHNR, CDR2 FQNEAQ (reference sequence). The whole variable domain, remainder taken from reference TRBV7-9 and TRBJ1-1, is DTGVSQNPRHKITKRGQNVTFRCDPISEHNRLYWYRQTLGQGPEFLTYFQNEAQLEKSRLLSDRFSAERPKGSFSTLEIQRTEQGDSAMYLCASSLSGTTFFGQGTRLTVV.

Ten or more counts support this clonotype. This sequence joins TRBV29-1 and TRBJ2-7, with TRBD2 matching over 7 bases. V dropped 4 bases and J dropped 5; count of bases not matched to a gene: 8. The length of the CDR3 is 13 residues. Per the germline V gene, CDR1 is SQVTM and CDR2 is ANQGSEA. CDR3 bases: TGCAGCGTTGTGCGGGGGATCGGAAACGAGCAGTACTTC. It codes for CSVVRGIGNEQYF.

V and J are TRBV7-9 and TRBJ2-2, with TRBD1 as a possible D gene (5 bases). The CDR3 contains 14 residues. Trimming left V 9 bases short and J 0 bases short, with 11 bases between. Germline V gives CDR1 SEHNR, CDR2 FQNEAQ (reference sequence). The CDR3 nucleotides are TGTGCCAGTATCAGACAGCCGAACACCGGGGAGCTGTTTTTT. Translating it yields CASIRQPNTGELFF.

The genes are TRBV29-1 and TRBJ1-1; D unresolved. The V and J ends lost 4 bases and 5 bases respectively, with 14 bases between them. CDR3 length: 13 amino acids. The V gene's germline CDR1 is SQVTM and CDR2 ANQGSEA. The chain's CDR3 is CSVVSALRTEAFF. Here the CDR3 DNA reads TGCAGCGTTGTTTCGGCTCTGAGGACTGAAGCTTTCTTT.

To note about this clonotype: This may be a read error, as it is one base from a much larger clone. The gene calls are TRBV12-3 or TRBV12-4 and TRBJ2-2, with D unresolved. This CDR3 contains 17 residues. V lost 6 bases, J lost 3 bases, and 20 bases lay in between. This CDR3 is CASSSTPELRDTGELFF. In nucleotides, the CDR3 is TGTGCCAGCAGCTCAACCCCGGAACTACGGGACACCGGGGAGCTGTTTTTT.

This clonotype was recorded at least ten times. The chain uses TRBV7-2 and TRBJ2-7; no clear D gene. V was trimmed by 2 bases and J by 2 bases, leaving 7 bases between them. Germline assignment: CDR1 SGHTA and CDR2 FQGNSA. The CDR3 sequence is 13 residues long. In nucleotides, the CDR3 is TGTGCCAGCAGCTTACCCAGTACCTACGAGCAGTACTTC. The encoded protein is CASSLPSTYEQYF.

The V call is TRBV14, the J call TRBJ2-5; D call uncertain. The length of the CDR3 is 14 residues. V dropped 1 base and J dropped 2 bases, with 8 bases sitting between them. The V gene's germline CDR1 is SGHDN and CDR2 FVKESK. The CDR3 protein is CASSQGSRQETQYF. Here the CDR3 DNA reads TGTGCCAGCAGCCAAGGAAGCAGGCAAGAGACCCAGTACTTC.

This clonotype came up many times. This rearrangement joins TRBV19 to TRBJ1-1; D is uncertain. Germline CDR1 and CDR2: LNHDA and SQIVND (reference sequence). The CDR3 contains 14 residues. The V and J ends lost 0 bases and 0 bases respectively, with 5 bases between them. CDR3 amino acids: CASSIDSMNTEAFF. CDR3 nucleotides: TGTGCCAGTAGTATAGACAGCATGAACACTGAAGCTTTCTTT.

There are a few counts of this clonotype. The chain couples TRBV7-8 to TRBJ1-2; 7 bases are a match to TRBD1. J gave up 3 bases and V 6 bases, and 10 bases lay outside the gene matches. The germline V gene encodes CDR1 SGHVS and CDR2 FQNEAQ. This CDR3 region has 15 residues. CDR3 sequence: CASSPYRGLDYGYTF. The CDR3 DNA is TGTGCCAGCAGTCCTTACAGGGGCCTAGACTATGGCTACACCTTC.

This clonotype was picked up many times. As DNA, the CDR3 is TGTGCCAGCAGTAGCGGGAACTACGAGCAGTACTTC. Its protein product is CASSSGNYEQYF. V is TRBV11-2 and J is TRBJ2-7; 8 bases match TRBD2. After removal of 6 bases from V and 3 bases from J, the junction contained 1 base not matched to a gene. In germline, CDR1 is SGHAT, CDR2 FQNNGV. The CDR3 is made up of 12 amino acids.

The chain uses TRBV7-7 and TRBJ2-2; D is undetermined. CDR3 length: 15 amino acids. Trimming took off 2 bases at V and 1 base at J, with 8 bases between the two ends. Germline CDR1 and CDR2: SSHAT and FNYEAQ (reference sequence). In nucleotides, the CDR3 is TGTGCCAGCAGCTTACACCCCTTGAACACCGGGGAGCTGTTTTTT. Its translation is CASSLHPLNTGELFF.

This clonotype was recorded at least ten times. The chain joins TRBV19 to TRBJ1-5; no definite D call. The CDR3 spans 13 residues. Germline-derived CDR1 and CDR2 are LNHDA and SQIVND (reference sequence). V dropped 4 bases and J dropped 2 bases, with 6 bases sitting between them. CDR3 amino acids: CASSKDGNQPQHF. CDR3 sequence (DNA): TGTGCCAGTAGTAAGGACGGCAATCAGCCCCAGCATTTT.

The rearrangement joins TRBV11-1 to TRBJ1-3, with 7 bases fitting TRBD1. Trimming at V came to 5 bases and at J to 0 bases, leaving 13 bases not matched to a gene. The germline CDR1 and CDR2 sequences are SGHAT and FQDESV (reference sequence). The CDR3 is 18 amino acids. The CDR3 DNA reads TGTGCCAGCAGCCTCCTCCGGGACAGCTTACTCTCTGGAAACACCATATATTTT. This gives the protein CASSLLRDSLLSGNTIYF.

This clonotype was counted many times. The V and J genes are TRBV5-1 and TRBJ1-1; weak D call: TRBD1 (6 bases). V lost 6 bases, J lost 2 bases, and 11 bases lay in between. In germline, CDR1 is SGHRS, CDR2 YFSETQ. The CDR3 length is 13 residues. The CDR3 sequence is CASTPDRNTEAFF. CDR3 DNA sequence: TGCGCCAGCACCCCGGACAGAAACACTGAAGCTTTCTTT. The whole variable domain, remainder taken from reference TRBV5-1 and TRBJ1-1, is KAGVTQTPRYLIKTRGQQVTLSCSPISGHRSVSWYQQTPGQGLQFLFEYFSETQRNKGNFPGRFSGRQFSNSRSEMNVSTLELGDSALYLCASTPDRNTEAFFGQGTRLTVV.

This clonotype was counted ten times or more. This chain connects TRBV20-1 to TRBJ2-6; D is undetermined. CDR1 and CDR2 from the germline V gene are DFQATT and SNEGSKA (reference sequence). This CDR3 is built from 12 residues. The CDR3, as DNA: TGCAGCGCCTCTTCTGGGGCCAACGTCCTGACTTTC. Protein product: CSASSGANVLTF.